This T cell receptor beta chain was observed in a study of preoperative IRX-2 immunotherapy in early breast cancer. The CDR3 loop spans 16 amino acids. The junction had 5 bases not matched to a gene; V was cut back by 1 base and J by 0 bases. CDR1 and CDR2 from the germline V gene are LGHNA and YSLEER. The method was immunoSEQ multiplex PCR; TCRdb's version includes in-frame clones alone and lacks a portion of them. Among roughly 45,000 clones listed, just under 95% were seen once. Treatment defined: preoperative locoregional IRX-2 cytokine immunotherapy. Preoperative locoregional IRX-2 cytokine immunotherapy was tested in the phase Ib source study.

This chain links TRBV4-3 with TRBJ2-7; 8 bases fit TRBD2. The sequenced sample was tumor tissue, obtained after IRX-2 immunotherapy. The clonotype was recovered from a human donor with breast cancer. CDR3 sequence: CASSQVATSDSYEQYF. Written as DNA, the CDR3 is TGCGCCAGCAGCCAAGTGGCGACTAGCGACTCCTACGAGCAGTACTTC.